This T cell receptor (beta chain) was captured by sequencing in a study of immune cell composition in non-small cell lung cancer. Profiling relied on immunoSEQ multiplex PCR, and the TCRdb table lists in-frame clones only, not all of them. The table has about 3,500 clones, about three quarters seen once. Normal lung sampling was at least 3 cm from the tumour, as distant as possible. Overall study findings and caveats: Dominant in vivo tumour-associated clones were not shown to share tumour-reactive sequences. TIL tumour reactivity correlated with maximal tumour-associated clone frequency in adenocarcinoma.

As concerns this clone: Its antigen is not known.

Input material: non-adjacent lung tissue. The sequence came from a human donor with non-small cell lung cancer.

The chain's CDR3 is CASSLLGASGRLAAAQYF. CDR3 in DNA: TGTGCCAGCAGCCTCTTAGGGGCTAGCGGGAGGTTGGCAGCGGCCCAGTACTTC. The gene calls are TRBV7-2 and TRBJ2-5, with 11 bases lining up with TRBD2. The germline CDR1 and CDR2 sequences are SGHTA and FQGNSA. There are 18 residues in the CDR3. The J segment lost 9 bases and the V segment lost 5 bases, leaving 20 bases of the junction unmatched.